A selection of T cell receptor beta chains follows, all from one sample in a study of T cells in Graves' hyperthyroidism and ophthalmopathy. TCRdb reprocessed the multiplex PCR reads via MiXCR and lists one record per CDR3 protein. The sample contains about 420,000 distinct CDR3 sequences, 15% to 17% of which appear only once. The sequenced material came from blood. The receptors stem from a woman between 18 and 29 years old with Graves' hyperthyroidism. Both conserved end residues are part of each CDR3. D genes are given only for firm matches. Part of the rows lack a size; the others show once, few, many or a class for expanded clones.

D,size,V,J,CDR3,DNA
.,many,TRBV6-5,TRBJ1-2,CASSYGENYGYTF,TGTGCCAGCAGTTACGGGGAGAACTATGGCTACACCTTC
TRBD2,many,TRBV6-1,TRBJ2-1,CASSGLAGGPSYNEQFF,TGTGCCAGCAGTGGGCTAGCGGGAGGCCCCTCCTACAATGAGCAGTTCTTC
.,many,TRBV5-1,TRBJ2-1,CASSLNRVSEQFF,TGCGCCAGCAGCTTAAACAGGGTTAGCGAGCAGTTCTTC
TRBD1,many,TRBV5-5,TRBJ1-4,CASSHLTGTGGTNEKLFF,TGTGCCAGCAGCCACCTCACCGGGACAGGGGGGACTAATGAAAAACTGTTTTTT
TRBD1,many,TRBV2,TRBJ1-2,CARDREGYTF,TGTGCCAGAGACAGGGAAGGCTACACCTTC
.,.,TRBV20-1,TRBJ1-5,CSASQADQPQHF,TGCAGTGCTTCTCAGGCAGATCAGCCCCAGCATTTT
TRBD2,.,TRBV20-1,TRBJ2-1,CSARAIPGLAGQEQFF,TGCAGTGCTAGAGCTATTCCGGGACTAGCGGGACAAGAGCAGTTCTTC
.,.,TRBV19,TRBJ2-2,CASSMQGWTGELFF,TGTGCCAGTAGTATGCAGGGATGGACCGGGGAGCTGTTTTTT
.,many,TRBV20-1,TRBJ1-2,CSARARDPDYGYTF,TGCAGTGCTAGAGCTAGGGACCCGGACTATGGCTACACCTTC
TRBD1,few,TRBV5-1,TRBJ1-2,CASSLTGQGTYSYTF,TGCGCCAGCAGCTTAACTGGACAGGGAACCTATAGCTACACCTTC
TRBD2,few,TRBV7-2,TRBJ2-7,CASSSGTSNHEQYF,TGTGCCAGCAGCTCCGGGACTAGTAATCACGAGCAGTACTTC
.,many,TRBV12-3/TRBV12-4,TRBJ1-5,CASSRWGEPQHF,TGTGCCAGCAGCAGGTGGGGGGAGCCCCAGCATTTT
TRBD2,many,TRBV20-1,TRBJ2-1,CSARAEARSGTSGKGEQFF,TGCAGTGCTAGAGCTGAGGCGCGGAGCGGGACTAGCGGGAAGGGTGAGCAGTTCTTC
.,few,TRBV5-4,TRBJ2-7,CASSSKIRDPEQYF,TGTGCCAGTAGCTCCAAGATCCGGGACCCCGAGCAGTACTTC
.,many,TRBV7-6,TRBJ2-7,CASSLAGSRGYEQYF,TGTGCCAGCAGCTTAGCGGGGTCGCGGGGCTACGAGCAGTACTTC
.,many,TRBV12-3/TRBV12-4,TRBJ1-2,CAGSLSAGRVDGYTF,TGTGCCGGCAGTTTGTCCGCTGGGAGGGTGGATGGCTACACCTTC
TRBD1,.,TRBV19,TRBJ1-2,CASSRTGVNYGYTF,TGTGCCAGTAGTCGGACAGGGGTCAACTATGGCTACACCTTC
.,few,TRBV20-1,TRBJ1-2,CSARSSRVEFYGYTF,TGCAGTGCTAGGTCGAGCAGGGTCGAATTCTATGGCTACACCTTC
.,many,TRBV20-1,TRBJ2-2,CSAPREEYTGELFF,TGCAGTGCTCCCAGGGAGGAGTACACCGGGGAGCTGTTTTTT
.,.,TRBV6-2/TRBV6-3,TRBJ2-7,CASSRPSYEQYF,TGTGCCAGCAGTCGCCCTTCCTACGAGCAGTACTTC
.,many,TRBV30,TRBJ1-2,CAWSVDMNYGYTF,TGTGCCTGGAGTGTGGACATGAACTATGGCTACACCTTC
.,many,TRBV3-1,TRBJ1-1,CASSQGLMNTEAFF,TGTGCCAGCAGCCAAGGACTCATGAACACTGAAGCTTTCTTT
.,many,TRBV11-2,TRBJ2-7,CASSFGQGIPYEQYF,TGTGCCAGCAGCTTTGGGCAGGGCATCCCCTACGAGCAGTACTTC
.,few,TRBV20-1,TRBJ1-5,CSAVRGGLIQGQPQHF,TGCAGTGCTGTTAGAGGGGGATTAATACAGGGACAGCCCCAGCATTTT
.,many,TRBV20-1,TRBJ2-7,CSARRSGQRYEQYF,TGCAGTGCTAGAAGGTCCGGACAGCGCTACGAGCAGTACTTC
.,many,TRBV6-2/TRBV6-3,TRBJ1-1,CASSYGGLGNTEAFF,TGTGCCAGCAGTTACGGGGGGCTCGGGAACACTGAAGCTTTCTTT
TRBD2,.,TRBV9,TRBJ2-2,CASSPGEGPTGELFF,TGTGCCAGCAGCCCCGGGGAGGGGCCCACCGGGGAGCTGTTTTTT